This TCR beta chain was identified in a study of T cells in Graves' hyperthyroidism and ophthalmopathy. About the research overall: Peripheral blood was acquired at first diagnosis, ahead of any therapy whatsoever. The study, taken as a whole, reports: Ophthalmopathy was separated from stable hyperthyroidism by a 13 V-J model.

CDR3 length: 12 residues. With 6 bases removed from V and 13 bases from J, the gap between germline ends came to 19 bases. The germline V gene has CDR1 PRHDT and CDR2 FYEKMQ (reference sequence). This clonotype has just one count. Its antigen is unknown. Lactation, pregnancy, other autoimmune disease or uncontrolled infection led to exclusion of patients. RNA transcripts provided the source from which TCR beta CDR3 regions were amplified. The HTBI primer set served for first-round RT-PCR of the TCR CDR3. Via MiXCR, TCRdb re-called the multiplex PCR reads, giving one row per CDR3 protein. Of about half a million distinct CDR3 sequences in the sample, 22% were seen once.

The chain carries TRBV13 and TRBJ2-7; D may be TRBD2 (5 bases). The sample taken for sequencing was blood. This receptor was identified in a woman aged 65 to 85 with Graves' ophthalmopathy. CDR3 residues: CASSPPPGEPYF. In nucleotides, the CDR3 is TGTGCCAGCAGTCCCCCCCCCGGGGAGCCCTACTTC.